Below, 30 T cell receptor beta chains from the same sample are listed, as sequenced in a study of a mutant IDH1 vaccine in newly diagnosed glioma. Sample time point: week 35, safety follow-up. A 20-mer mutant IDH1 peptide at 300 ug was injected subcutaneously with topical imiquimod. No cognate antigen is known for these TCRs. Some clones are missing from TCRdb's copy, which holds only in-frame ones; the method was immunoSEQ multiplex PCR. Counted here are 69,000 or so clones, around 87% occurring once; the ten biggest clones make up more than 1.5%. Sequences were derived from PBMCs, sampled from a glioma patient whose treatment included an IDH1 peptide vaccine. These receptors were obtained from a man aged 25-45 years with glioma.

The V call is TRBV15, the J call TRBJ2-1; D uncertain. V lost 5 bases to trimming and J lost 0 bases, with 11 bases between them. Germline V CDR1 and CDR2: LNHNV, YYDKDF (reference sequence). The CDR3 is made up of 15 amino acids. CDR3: CATSFHKSSYNEQFF. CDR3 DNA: TGTGCCACCAGCTTCCATAAGAGCTCCTACAATGAGCAGTTCTTC.

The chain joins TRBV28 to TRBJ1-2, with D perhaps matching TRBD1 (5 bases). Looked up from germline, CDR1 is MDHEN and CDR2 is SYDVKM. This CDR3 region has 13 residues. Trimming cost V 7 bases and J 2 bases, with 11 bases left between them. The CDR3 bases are TGTGCCAGCACCAGGGACCGAAACTATGGCTACACCTTC. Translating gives CASTRDRNYGYTF.

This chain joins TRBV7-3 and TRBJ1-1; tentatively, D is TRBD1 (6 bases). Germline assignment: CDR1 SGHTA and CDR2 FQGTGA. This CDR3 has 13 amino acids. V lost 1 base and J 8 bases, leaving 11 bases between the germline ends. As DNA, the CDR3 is TGTGCCAGCAGCTTAAAAACAGGGACAGAAGCTTTCTTT. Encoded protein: CASSLKTGTEAFF.

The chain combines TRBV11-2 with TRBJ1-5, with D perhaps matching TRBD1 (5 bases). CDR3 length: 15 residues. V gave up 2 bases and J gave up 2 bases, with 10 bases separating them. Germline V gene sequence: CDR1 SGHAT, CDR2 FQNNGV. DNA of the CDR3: TGTGCCAGCAGCTTATTAGACAGCTGCAATCAGCCCCAGCATTTT. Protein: CASSLLDSCNQPQHF.

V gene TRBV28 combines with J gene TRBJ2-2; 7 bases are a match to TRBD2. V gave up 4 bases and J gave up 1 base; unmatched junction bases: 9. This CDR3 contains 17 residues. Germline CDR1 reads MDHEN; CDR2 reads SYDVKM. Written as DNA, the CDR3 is TGTGCCAGCAGTTCAGAACTAGCGTGGGTGAACACCGGGGAGCTGTTTTTT. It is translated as CASSSELAWVNTGELFF.

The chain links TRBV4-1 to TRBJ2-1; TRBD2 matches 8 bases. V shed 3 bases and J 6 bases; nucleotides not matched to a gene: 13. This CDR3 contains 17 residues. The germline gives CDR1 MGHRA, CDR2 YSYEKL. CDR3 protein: CASSHAGGAGAANEQFF. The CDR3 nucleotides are TGCGCCAGCAGCCATGCCGGGGGAGCGGGAGCTGCCAATGAGCAGTTCTTC.

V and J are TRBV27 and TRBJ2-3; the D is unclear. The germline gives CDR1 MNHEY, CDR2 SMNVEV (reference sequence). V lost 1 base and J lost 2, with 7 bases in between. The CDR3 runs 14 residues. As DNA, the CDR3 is TGTGCCAGCAGTTTATTCCCGGCCACAGATACGCAGTATTTT. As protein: CASSLFPATDTQYF.

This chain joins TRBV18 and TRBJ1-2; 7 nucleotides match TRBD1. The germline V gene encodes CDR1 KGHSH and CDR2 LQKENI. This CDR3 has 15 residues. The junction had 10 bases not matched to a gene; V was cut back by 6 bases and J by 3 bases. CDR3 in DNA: TGTGCCAGCTCCCCTAGTGCTACAGGGGACTATGGCTACACCTTC. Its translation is CASSPSATGDYGYTF.

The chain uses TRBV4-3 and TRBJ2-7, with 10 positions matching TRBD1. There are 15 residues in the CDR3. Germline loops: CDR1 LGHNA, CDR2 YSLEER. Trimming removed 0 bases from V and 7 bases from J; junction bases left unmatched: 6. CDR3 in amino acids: CASSQEGQGRREQYF. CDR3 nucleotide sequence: TGCGCCAGCAGCCAAGAGGGACAGGGGAGAAGAGAGCAGTACTTC.

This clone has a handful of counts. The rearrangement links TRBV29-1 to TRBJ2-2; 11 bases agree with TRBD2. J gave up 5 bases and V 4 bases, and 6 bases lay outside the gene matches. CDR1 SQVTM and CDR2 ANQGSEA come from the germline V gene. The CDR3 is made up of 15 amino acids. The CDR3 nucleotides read TGCAGCGTTGGGAGCCCTAGCGGGAGGACCGGGGAGCTGTTTTTT. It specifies CSVGSPSGRTGELFF.

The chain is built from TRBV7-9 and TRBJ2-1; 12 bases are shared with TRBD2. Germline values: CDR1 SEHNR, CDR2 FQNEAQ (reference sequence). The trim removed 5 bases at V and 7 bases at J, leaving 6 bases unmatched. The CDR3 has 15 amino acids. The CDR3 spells CASSVPSGGVNEQFF. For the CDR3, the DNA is TGTGCCAGCAGCGTACCTAGCGGGGGGGTAAATGAGCAGTTCTTC.

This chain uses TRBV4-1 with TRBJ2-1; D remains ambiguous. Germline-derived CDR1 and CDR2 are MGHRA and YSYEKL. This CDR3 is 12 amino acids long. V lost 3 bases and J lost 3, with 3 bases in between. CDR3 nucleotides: TGCGCCAGCAGCCACAACTACAATGAGCAGTTCTTC. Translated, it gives CASSHNYNEQFF.

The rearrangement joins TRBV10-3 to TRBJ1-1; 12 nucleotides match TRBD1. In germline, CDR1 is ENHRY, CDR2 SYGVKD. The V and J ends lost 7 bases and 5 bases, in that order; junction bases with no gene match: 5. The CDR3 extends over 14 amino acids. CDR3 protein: CAIMGTGGGTEAFF. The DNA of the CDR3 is TGTGCCATCATGGGGACAGGGGGCGGAACTGAAGCTTTCTTT.

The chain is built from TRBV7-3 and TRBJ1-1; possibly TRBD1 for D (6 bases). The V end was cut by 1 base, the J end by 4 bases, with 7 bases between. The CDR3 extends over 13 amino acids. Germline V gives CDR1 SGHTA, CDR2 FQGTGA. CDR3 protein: CASSLKGGTEAFF. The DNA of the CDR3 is TGTGCCAGCAGCTTAAAGGGGGGCACTGAAGCTTTCTTT.

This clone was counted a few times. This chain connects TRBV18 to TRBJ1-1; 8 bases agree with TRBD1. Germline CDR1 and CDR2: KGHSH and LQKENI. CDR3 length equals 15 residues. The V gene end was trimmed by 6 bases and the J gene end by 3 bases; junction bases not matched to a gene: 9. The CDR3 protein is CASSPRQGTDTEAFF. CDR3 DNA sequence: TGTGCCAGCTCCCCTAGACAGGGGACGGACACTGAAGCTTTCTTT. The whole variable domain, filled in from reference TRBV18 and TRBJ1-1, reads NAGVMQNPRHLVRRRGQEARLRCSPMKGHSHVYWYRQLPEEGLKFMVYLQKENIIDESGMPKERFSAEFPKEGPSILRIQQVVRGDSAAYFCASSPRQGTDTEAFFGQGTRLTVV.

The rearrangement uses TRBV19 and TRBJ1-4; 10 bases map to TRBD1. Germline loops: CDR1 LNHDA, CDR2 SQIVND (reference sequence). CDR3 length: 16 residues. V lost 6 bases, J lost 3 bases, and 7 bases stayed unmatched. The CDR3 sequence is CASRRPGQGPNEKLFF. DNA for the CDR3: TGTGCCAGTAGAAGACCGGGACAGGGGCCTAATGAAAAACTGTTTTTT.

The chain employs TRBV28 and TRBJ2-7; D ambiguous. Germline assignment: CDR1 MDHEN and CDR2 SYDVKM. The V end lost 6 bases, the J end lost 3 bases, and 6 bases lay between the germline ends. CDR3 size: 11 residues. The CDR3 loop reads CASSPHYEQYF. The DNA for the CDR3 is TGTGCCAGCAGCCCTCACTACGAGCAGTACTTC.

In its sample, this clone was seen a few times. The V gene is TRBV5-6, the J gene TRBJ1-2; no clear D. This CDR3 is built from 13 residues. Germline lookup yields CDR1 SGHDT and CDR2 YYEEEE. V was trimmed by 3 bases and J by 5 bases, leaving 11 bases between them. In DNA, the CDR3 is TGTGCCAGCAGCTCCTATATGGGATATGGCTACACCTTC. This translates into CASSSYMGYGYTF.

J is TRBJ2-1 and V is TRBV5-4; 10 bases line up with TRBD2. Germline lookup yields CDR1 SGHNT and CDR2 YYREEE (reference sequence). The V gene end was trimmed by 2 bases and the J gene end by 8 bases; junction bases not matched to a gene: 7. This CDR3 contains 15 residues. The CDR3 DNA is TGTGCCAGCAGCTTTTCCGGGACTAGCGAGGATGAGCAGTTCTTC. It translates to CASSFSGTSEDEQFF.

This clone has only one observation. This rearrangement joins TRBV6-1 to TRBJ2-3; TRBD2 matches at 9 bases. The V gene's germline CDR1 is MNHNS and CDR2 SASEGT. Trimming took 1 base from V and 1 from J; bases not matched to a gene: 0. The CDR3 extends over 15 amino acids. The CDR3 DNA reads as TGTGCCAGCAGTGAAGGACTAGCGGGCACAGATACGCAGTATTTT. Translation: CASSEGLAGTDTQYF.

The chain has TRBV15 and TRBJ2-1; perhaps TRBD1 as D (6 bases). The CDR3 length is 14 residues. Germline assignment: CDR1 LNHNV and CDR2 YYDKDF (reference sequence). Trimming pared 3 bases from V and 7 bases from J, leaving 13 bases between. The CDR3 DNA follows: TGTGCCACCAGCAGGACGTACAGGGAGAATGAGCAGTTCTTC. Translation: CATSRTYRENEQFF.

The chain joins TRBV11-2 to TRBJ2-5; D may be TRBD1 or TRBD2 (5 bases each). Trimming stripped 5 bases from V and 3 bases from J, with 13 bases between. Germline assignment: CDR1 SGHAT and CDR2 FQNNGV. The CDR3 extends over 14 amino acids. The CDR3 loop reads CASSALRGEETQYF. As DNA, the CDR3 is TGTGCCAGCAGCGCACTTAGGGGAGAAGAGACCCAGTACTTC.

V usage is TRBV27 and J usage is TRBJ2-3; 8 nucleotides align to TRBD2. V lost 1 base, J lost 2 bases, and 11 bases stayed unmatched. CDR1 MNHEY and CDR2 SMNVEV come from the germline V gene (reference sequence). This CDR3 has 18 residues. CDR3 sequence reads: CASSLFFTSGGFTDTQYF. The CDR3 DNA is TGTGCCAGCAGTTTATTTTTTACTAGCGGAGGATTCACAGATACGCAGTATTTT.

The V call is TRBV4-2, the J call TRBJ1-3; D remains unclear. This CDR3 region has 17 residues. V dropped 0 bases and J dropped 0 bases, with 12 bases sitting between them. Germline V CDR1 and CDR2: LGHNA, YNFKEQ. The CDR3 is CASSQDVGLNSGNTIYF. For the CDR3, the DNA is TGTGCCAGCAGCCAAGACGTAGGGCTGAACTCTGGAAACACCATATATTTT.

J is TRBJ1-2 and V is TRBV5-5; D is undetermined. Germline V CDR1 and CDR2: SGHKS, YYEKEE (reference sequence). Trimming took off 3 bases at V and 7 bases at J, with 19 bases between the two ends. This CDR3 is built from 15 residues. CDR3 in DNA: TGTGCCAGCAGCTCCCCTAAAGCGGGAGGGAGTGGCTACACCTTC. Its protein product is CASSSPKAGGSGYTF.

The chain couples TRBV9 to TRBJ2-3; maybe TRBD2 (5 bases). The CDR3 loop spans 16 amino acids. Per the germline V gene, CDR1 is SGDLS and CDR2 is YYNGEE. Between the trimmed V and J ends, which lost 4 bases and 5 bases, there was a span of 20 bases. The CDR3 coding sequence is TGTGCCAGCAGCCCACGGGGTGACCGCACACGAGATACGCAGTATTTT. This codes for CASSPRGDRTRDTQYF.

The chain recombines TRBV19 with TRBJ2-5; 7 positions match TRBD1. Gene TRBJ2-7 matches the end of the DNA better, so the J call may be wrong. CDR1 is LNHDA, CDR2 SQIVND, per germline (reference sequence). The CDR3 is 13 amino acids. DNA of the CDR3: TGTGCCAGTAGTATGGGCAGGGGGACCGAGCAGTACTTC. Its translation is CASSMGRGTEQYF.

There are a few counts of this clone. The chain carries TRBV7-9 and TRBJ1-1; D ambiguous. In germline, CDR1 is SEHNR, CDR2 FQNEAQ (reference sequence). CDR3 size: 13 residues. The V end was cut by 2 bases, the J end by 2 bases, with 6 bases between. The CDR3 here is CASSLTANTEAFF. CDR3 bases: TGTGCCAGCAGCTTAACGGCCAACACTGAAGCTTTCTTT.

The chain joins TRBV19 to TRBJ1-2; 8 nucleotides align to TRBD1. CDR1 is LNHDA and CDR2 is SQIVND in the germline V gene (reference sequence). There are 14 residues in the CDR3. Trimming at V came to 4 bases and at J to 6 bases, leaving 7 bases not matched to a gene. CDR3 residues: CASSNQGARNGYTF. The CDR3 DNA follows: TGTGCCAGTAGTAACCAGGGGGCGCGGAATGGCTACACCTTC.

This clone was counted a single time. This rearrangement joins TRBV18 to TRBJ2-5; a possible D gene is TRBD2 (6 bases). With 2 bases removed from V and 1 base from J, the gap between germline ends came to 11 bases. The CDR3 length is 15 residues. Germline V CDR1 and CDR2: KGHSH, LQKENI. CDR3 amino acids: CASSPLRDRQETQYF. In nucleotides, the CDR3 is TGTGCCAGCTCACCATTGCGGGATCGCCAAGAGACCCAGTACTTC.